A single sample gave rise to the 28 T cell receptor beta chains below, sequenced in a study of T cell repertoires in cytomegalovirus infection. TCRdb re-called the reads through MiXCR, storing one row per CDR3 protein. The sample consists of about 20,000 distinct CDR3 sequences, approximately 46% of them appearing once. No antigens are known for them. The sequenced sample was CD8+ T cells from cultured PBMCs, obtained from culture after CMV antigen stimulation. The receptors originated from a human donor in good health (CMV status not recorded). Some clones in this sample may be carry-over from other donors' samples.

V usage is TRBV19 and J usage is TRBJ1-2, with 10 bases fitting TRBD1. Losses at the gene ends were 10 bases for V and 7 bases for J; bases not matched to a gene: 9. This CDR3 comprises 13 residues. Germline values: CDR1 LNHDA, CDR2 SQIVND (reference sequence). In nucleotides, the CDR3 is TGTGCCACCGAGACAGGGGGCCGGTTTGGCTACACCTTC. Translated, it gives CATETGGRFGYTF.

There are a few counts of this clonotype. The chain couples TRBV7-2 to TRBJ2-2; the match to TRBD1 covers 8 bases. This CDR3 comprises 15 residues. V was pared by 1 base and J by 8 bases, with 6 bases of the junction left unmatched. The germline gives CDR1 SGHTA, CDR2 FQGNSA. CDR3 sequence (DNA): TGTGCCAGCAGCTTAGAGGCAGGGGGCGTGGGGGAGCTGTTTTTT. This codes for CASSLEAGGVGELFF.

Of note for this clonotype: Relative to the germline gene, one junction end is altered; a read error may explain this. The chain employs TRBV6-6 and TRBJ1-5, with D possibly matching TRBD1 (5 bases). The CDR3 contains 15 residues. Per the germline V gene, CDR1 is MNHNY and CDR2 is SVGAGI (reference sequence). Written as DNA, the CDR3 is TGTGTCAGCCGCCGGTGGGACTGGGGCAATCAGCCCCAGCATTTT. It yields the protein CVSRRWDWGNQPQHF.

CDR3 loop: CASSGHIAEAFF. For the CDR3, the DNA is TGTGCCAGCAGCGGGCACATCGCTGAAGCTTTCTTT. This rearrangement joins TRBV7-2 to TRBJ1-1; D is unclear. The ends were cut back, 5 bases at V and 6 bases at J, with 10 bases in the middle. The V gene's germline CDR1 is SGHTA and CDR2 FQGNSA. CDR3 size: 12 residues.

V usage is TRBV30 and J usage is TRBJ2-7; the match to TRBD1 covers 8 bases. Germline V gene data show CDR1 as GTSNPN and CDR2 as SVGIG (reference sequence). The CDR3 sequence is 15 residues long. Trimming took 2 bases from V and 4 from J; bases not matched to a gene: 10. The CDR3 coding sequence is TGTGCCTGGAGTAAACCGGACAGGGCTAATTACGAGCAGTACTTC. Protein sequence: CAWSKPDRANYEQYF.

Only one count was recorded for this clonotype. The rearrangement uses TRBV27 and TRBJ2-5; no clear D gene. Germline CDR1 MNHEY, CDR2 SMNVEV (reference sequence). This CDR3 spans 13 amino acids. V was cut by 8 bases and J by 2 bases, with 12 bases left in between. The CDR3 coding sequence is TGTGCCAGCTCATTAGGCGCGCAAGAGACCCAGTACTTC. Its protein product is CASSLGAQETQYF.

This clonotype has a count of ten or more. This chain uses TRBV7-2 with TRBJ2-3; perhaps TRBD2 as D (5 bases). The ends were cut back, 4 bases at V and 3 bases at J, with 20 bases in the middle. There are 17 residues in the CDR3. Germline loops: CDR1 SGHTA, CDR2 FQGNSA. The CDR3 DNA reads TGTGCCAGCAGCTCTACCCCCCCGCGGGTTCTAACAGATACGCAGTATTTT. Encoded protein: CASSSTPPRVLTDTQYF.

This clonotype showed up just a few times. This chain connects TRBV19 to TRBJ1-6; unclear D gene. CDR3 length: 16 residues. Trimming shortened V by 1 base and J by 0 bases, and 7 bases separated the two germline ends. Per the germline V gene, CDR1 is LNHDA and CDR2 is SQIVND (reference sequence). CDR3 in DNA: TGTGCCAGTAGTATAGTACAGAGCTCCTATAATTCACCCCTCCACTTT. Protein: CASSIVQSSYNSPLHF.

This clonotype was seen just once. The chain uses TRBV7-3 and TRBJ2-1, with 7 bases that match TRBD1. The germline gives CDR1 SGHTA, CDR2 FQGTGA. J gave up 5 bases and V 5 bases, and 12 bases lay outside the gene matches. This CDR3 has 16 amino acids. CDR3 residues: CASSPLDRVFNNEQFF. CDR3 in DNA: TGTGCCAGCAGCCCCTTAGACAGGGTTTTCAACAATGAGCAGTTCTTC.

This chain uses TRBV7-9 with TRBJ2-5; no reliable D call. CDR1 and CDR2 (germline): SEHNR, FQNEAQ (reference sequence). The CDR3 is 12 residues long. Trimming removed 1 base at V and 5 bases at J, with 5 bases between. CDR3: CASSLGLETQYF. The CDR3 DNA is TGTGCCAGCAGCTTAGGGCTGGAGACCCAGTACTTC.

Here the CDR3 reads CASSSLGSGSGDEQFF. Written as DNA, the CDR3 is TGTGCCAGCAGCTCCCTGGGTAGCGGGAGCGGCGATGAGCAGTTCTTC. This chain uses TRBV7-2 with TRBJ2-1; 9 nucleotides agree with TRBD2. Germline CDR1 reads SGHTA; CDR2 reads FQGNSA. V was pared by 4 bases and J by 8 bases, with 12 bases of the junction left unmatched. CDR3 length: 16 amino acids.

The chain is built from TRBV9 and TRBJ1-1; weak D call: TRBD1 (6 bases). CDR1 SGDLS and CDR2 YYNGEE come from the germline V gene. This CDR3 contains 12 residues. Trimming removed 4 bases from V and 6 bases from J, with 10 bases in between. CDR3 bases: TGTGCCAGCAGCACAGGGTCTTCTGAAGCTTTCTTT. It specifies CASSTGSSEAFF.

The gene calls are TRBV5-1 and TRBJ2-3, with TRBD2 matching over 7 bases. J lost 0 bases, V lost 0 bases, and 4 bases had no gene match. The CDR3 length is 16 residues. Germline CDR1 SGHRS, CDR2 YFSETQ. CDR3 DNA sequence: TGCGCCAGCAGCTTGGACGGGGGGTTTAGCACAGATACGCAGTATTTT. Translating it yields CASSLDGGFSTDTQYF.

A few counts support this clonotype. The rearrangement joins TRBV12-3 or TRBV12-4 to TRBJ2-3, with D unresolved. The CDR3 totals 12 residues. With 2 bases removed from V and 6 bases from J, the gap between germline ends came to 6 bases. CDR3 in DNA: TGTGCCAGCAGTTTATATGGGGATACGCAGTATTTT. Amino acids: CASSLYGDTQYF.

This chain links TRBV7-6 with TRBJ2-5; unclear D gene. This CDR3 has 16 residues. V shed 1 base and J shed 3 bases, with 15 bases lying between them. The germline V gene encodes CDR1 SGHVS and CDR2 FNYEAQ. The chain's CDR3 is CASSLVGPVQKETQYF. CDR3 bases: TGTGCCAGCAGCTTAGTTGGTCCGGTACAGAAAGAGACCCAGTACTTC.

This clonotype was seen a handful of times. CDR3 nucleotides: TGTGCCAGCAGCTCCGGTCAGGGGGCTTCCTACAATGAGCAGTTCTTC. This sequence encodes CASSSGQGASYNEQFF. J is TRBJ2-1 and V is TRBV7-8; 8 nucleotides line up with TRBD1. V trimming: 4 bases; J trimming: 1 base; junction bases outside the gene matches: 6. This CDR3 is built from 16 residues. Germline-derived CDR1 and CDR2 are SGHVS and FQNEAQ.

A few counts support this clonotype. This rearrangement joins TRBV5-1 to TRBJ2-7, with 7 bases identical to TRBD2. Trimming took 0 bases from V and 0 from J; bases not matched to a gene: 3. This CDR3 has 15 residues. Germline V gene sequence: CDR1 SGHRS, CDR2 YFSETQ. DNA for the CDR3: TGCGCCAGCAGCTTGGCGCGGGGGACCTCCTACGAGCAGTACTTC. This translates into CASSLARGTSYEQYF.

Comments on this clonotype: This may come from a read error, since a much larger clone is one base off. V usage is TRBV28 and J usage is TRBJ1-1; 9 bases are a match to TRBD1. Unmatched junction bases numbered 15, after V lost 4 bases and J lost 6 bases. The CDR3 covers 17 residues. Germline lookup yields CDR1 MDHEN and CDR2 SYDVKM. CDR3 amino acids: CASSSVPGQGPDAEAFF. The CDR3 DNA is TGTGCCAGCAGTTCCGTCCCGGGACAGGGTCCGGACGCTGAAGCTTTCTTT.

The rearrangement uses TRBV7-2 and TRBJ1-6, with D unclear. CDR1 SGHTA and CDR2 FQGNSA come from the germline V gene. V was cut by 5 bases and J by 0 bases, with 8 bases left in between. The CDR3 is 15 amino acids. The CDR3 DNA reads TGTGCCAGCAGCCTGTATAGCTCCTATAATTCACCCCTCCACTTT. As protein: CASSLYSSYNSPLHF.

The V and J genes are TRBV7-4 and TRBJ2-1; no firm D call. The CDR3 has 16 amino acids. V was cut by 4 bases and J by 0 bases, with 13 bases left in between. CDR1 and CDR2 from the germline V gene are SGHVT and SQSDAQ. CDR3 loop: CASSSSRVSSYNEQFF. DNA for the CDR3: TGTGCCAGCAGCTCTTCTCGGGTGAGCTCCTACAATGAGCAGTTCTTC.

As concerns this clonotype: An end of the junction does not agree with germline; a read error may underlie this. The rearrangement links TRBV2 to TRBJ2-7; D ambiguous. Germline CDR1 and CDR2: SNHLY and FYNNEI. The CDR3 spans 12 residues. CDR3 sequence reads: CASREVSYEQYF. CDR3 bases: TGTGCCAGCAGGGAAGTCTCCTACGAGCAGTACTTC.

The chain combines TRBV7-6 with TRBJ2-7, with D possibly being TRBD2 (5 bases). Germline CDR1 SGHVS, CDR2 FNYEAQ. Trimming removed 1 base from V and 4 bases from J, with 8 bases in between. This CDR3 spans 13 amino acids. In DNA, the CDR3 is TGTGCCAGCAGCTTAGTGGGAGAATACGAGCAGTACTTC. It is translated as CASSLVGEYEQYF.

This clonotype was seen a single time. The V gene is TRBV6-2 or TRBV6-3, the J gene TRBJ2-1, with TRBD2 matching 7 bases. V gave up 1 base and J gave up 8 bases; unmatched junction bases: 14. The CDR3 consists of 17 residues. Germline V gene data show CDR1 as MNHEY and CDR2 as SVGEGT. CDR3 DNA sequence: TGTGCCAGCAGTTACTGGGAGGGTATGTTTAACACGGATGAGCAGTTCTTC. This sequence encodes CASSYWEGMFNTDEQFF.

This rearrangement joins TRBV19 to TRBJ1-1; weak D call: TRBD1 (6 bases). The CDR3 totals 16 residues. Trimming cost V 3 bases and J 4 bases, with 18 bases left between them. The V gene's germline CDR1 is LNHDA and CDR2 SQIVND (reference sequence). The CDR3 is CASSMYFSGESTEAFF. CDR3 nucleotides: TGTGCCAGTAGTATGTATTTCTCAGGGGAAAGCACTGAAGCTTTCTTT.

The chain couples TRBV6-8 to TRBJ1-5; TRBD1 matches 12 bases. The CDR3 is 17 residues long. Germline values: CDR1 MNHGY, CDR2 SAAAGT. Trimming at V came to 6 bases and at J to 3 bases, leaving 9 bases not matched to a gene. The CDR3 is CASRDGTGGVNNQPQHF. The DNA of the CDR3 is TGTGCCAGCAGGGACGGGACAGGGGGCGTAAACAATCAGCCCCAGCATTTT.

The chain is built from TRBV30 and TRBJ2-1, with unresolved D. The CDR3 extends over 11 amino acids. Germline CDR1 and CDR2: GTSNPN and SVGIG (reference sequence). V lost 1 base, J lost 7 bases, and 5 bases lay in between. CDR3 nucleotides: TGTGCCTGGAGTGGAGGTAATGAGCAGTTCTTC. Translation gives CAWSGGNEQFF.

This clonotype was seen more than once but under ten times. The genes are TRBV7-8 and TRBJ2-4; TRBD2 is a possible D gene (7 bases). The V and J ends lost 1 base and 7 bases respectively, with 14 bases between them. The CDR3 contains 15 residues. Germline CDR1 is SGHVS and CDR2 is FQNEAQ. The DNA for the CDR3 is TGTGCCAGCAGCTTAGTGAGAGGGGGGGACAACATTCAGTACTTC. Its translation is CASSLVRGGDNIQYF.

A few counts support this clonotype. Relative to the germline gene, one junction end is altered; a read error may explain this. V gene TRBV28 combines with J gene TRBJ2-3, with TRBD2 identical over 11 bases. The CDR3 has 17 residues. Looked up from germline, CDR1 is MDHEN and CDR2 is SYDVKM. The CDR3 sequence: CASRRGSGGATTNTQYF. The CDR3 DNA reads TGTGCCAGCAGACGTGGTAGCGGGGGGGCCACCACAAATACGCAGTATTTT.